The TCR beta chain described here comes from a study of T-cell reconstitution after alpha-beta-depleted transplantation in children. TCRbeta library preparation incorporated unique molecular identifiers. TCRdb re-analysed the PCR reads in MiXCR, keeping a single row per CDR3 protein. The data show around 490,000 distinct CDR3 sequences, more than 9.5% seen once. This clonotype was seen a handful of times. The antigen remains undetermined. The germline V gene has CDR1 ENHRY and CDR2 SYGVKD. CDR3 length: 13 amino acids. V lost 5 bases and J lost 9; bases outside the gene matches: 9. Whole-study findings and limits: The study traced high day-60 TCRbeta diversity in some patients to surviving recipient T cells and thymic progenitors. Newly produced T cells mostly provided counts and TCRbeta diversity after one year, as hyperexpanded clones declined. Several hundred expanded graft clones reportedly gave rise to the alpha-beta T cells present about two months after transplant.

Source: PBMCs, mostly from graft donor cells, taken 180 days after TCRalphabeta/CD19-depleted stem cell transplant. This receptor was obtained from a female patient aged 2 to 10 who had a stem cell transplant for aplastic anemia, so the T cells may come from the graft donor. The V and J genes are TRBV10-3 and TRBJ1-1; 7 bases line up with TRBD1. CDR3 sequence: CAISPEGQQKAFF. CDR3 sequence (DNA): TGTGCCATCAGTCCAGAGGGACAGCAAAAAGCTTTCTTT.